This T cell receptor beta chain was captured in a study of cytomegalovirus exposure and HLA in healthy donors. On the study more broadly: Researchers found that roughly 77% of 300 to 450 genotyped donors fell within the Caucasian-associated ancestry cluster. Study conclusions and caveats: V segments that were indistinguishable, TRBV6-2 and TRBV6-3 among them, were omitted from analysis.

Notes on this clone: The antigen is unknown.

This CDR3 region has 15 residues. The germline V gene encodes CDR1 SGHVS and CDR2 FQNEAQ. J gave up 0 bases and V 5 bases, and 6 bases lay outside the gene matches. A multiplex PCR was run with 60 Vbeta primers and 13 Jbeta primers. The repertoire was sequenced with immunoSEQ multiplex PCR; TCRdb's copy has only in-frame clones and lacks some. The profile shows about 160,000 clones, around 78% of them singletons. The sequencing sample was made of PBMCs. The rearrangement links TRBV7-8 to TRBJ2-7; the match to TRBD2 covers 8 bases. This TCR came from a woman in her thirties or forties in good health and CMV-seronegative. CDR3 coding DNA: TGTGCCAGCAGCGAAGCGGGGGTTCTCTCCTACGAGCAGTACTTC. Protein product: CASSEAGVLSYEQYF.